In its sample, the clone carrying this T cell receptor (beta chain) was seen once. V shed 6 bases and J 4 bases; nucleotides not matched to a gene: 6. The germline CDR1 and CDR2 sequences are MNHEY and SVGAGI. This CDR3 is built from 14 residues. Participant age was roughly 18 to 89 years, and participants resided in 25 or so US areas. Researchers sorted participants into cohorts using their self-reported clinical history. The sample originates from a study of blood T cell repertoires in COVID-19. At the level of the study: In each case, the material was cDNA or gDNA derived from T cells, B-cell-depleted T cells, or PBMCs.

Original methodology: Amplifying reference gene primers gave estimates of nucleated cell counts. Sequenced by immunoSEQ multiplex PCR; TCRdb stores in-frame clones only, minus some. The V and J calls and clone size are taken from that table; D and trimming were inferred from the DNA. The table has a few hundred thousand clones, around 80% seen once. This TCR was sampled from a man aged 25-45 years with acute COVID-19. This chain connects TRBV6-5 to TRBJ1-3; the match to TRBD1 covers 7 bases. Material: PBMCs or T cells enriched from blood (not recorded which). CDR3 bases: TGTGCCAGCAGCTCCCGACAGGGAGGAAACACCATATATTTT. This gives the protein CASSSRQGGNTIYF.